This TCR beta chain was observed in a study of blood T cells in healthy people across ages. Study outcomes and limitations: The fall in TCR beta diversity per million T cells was roughly linear with age. PBMCs were not sorted, which prevented a conclusive comparison of naive versus antigen-experienced cells.

Primed by a sample-barcoded 5' primer and a J-beta primer mix, a second PCR proceeded for roughly 7 to 11 cycles. Through a template-switch adaptor with 12 random nucleotides, each cDNA molecule received a tag. Via MiXCR, TCRdb re-called the 5' RACE reads, giving one row per CDR3 protein. The sample records about 1.4 million distinct CDR3 sequences, around 55% being singletons. Notes on this clonotype: Its specificity is unknown.

Germline CDR1 reads SNHLY; CDR2 reads FYNNEI. Trimming stripped 8 bases from V and 2 bases from J, with 10 bases between. The CDR3 runs to 12 residues. The receptor's source is a man younger than 30 in good health. Material for sequencing was blood. V and J are TRBV2 and TRBJ2-7; D gene uncertain. CDR3 coding DNA: TGTGCCAGCCGCACTGACGCCTACGAGCAGTACTTC. As protein: CASRTDAYEQYF.